These T cell receptor beta chains were read from a single sample in a study of shared clonotypes between healthy human individuals. Assay used: immunoSEQ multiplex PCR; TCRdb lists only in-frame clones, some missing. Found here are 2 million to 3 million clones, 80% to 95% of them singletons; the top ten hold 0.36%. The sample consisted of naive CD4+ T cells from PBMCs. Receptors originate from a man aged 18 to 30 in good health. Some clones in this sample may be carry-over from other donors' samples. Each CDR3 is given with its conserved first and last residue. Fields, in order: clone size, V gene, CDR3 protein. Clone size appears in some rows only: once, few, many, or a class for an expanded clone.

. | TRBV29-1 | CSVRISGRETQYF
. | TRBV6-6 | CASSYTRQTYEQYF
. | TRBV9 | CASSDSRGADTQYF
. | TRBV30 | CAWSVGTSNSNQPQHF
. | TRBV10-3 | CAIRPSTSVGTEAFF
once | TRBV5-4 | CASSPGQQETQYF
once | TRBV19 | CASSMVNTDTQYF
. | TRBV28 | CASSLLAGATGELFF
. | TRBV4-1 | CASSQDPAPDTQYF
. | TRBV14 | CASSQDLNTGELFF
. | TRBV6-1 | CASSEARRGDNEKLFF
. | TRBV5-5 | CASSPLRQGRNTGELFF
. | TRBV28 | CASTLGGATGYGYTF
. | TRBV7-3 | CASSLNPSTEQYF
. | TRBV28 | CASISSRAGSEQFF
. | TRBV7-9 | CASSRGGTEAFF
. | TRBV30 | CACKSPGAAYNSPLHF
. | TRBV5-4 | CASSLAGGGYNEQFF
once | TRBV20-1 | CSAVGGNGYTF
. | TRBV30 | CAWSVSSGYNEQFF
. | TRBV18 | CASSPGQGAPYEQYF
. | TRBV20-1 | CSSGTNEKLFF
. | TRBV18 | CASSPQRESYEQYF
. | TRBV9 | CASSPQVSNTEAFF
. | TRBV5-1 | CASSPSNPGNEKLFF
. | TRBV15 | CATSRDGDSNQPQHF
. | TRBV19 | CASKRSAGELFF
. | TRBV7-9 | CASSLIRDRGFSSTQYF
. | TRBV5-1 | CASSGRPMNTEAFF
. | TRBV5-4 | CASSPPQGHYGYTF
. | TRBV5-1 | CASSFLTGGTEAFF
. | TRBV2 | CASSIEGDNEQFF
. | TRBV9 | CASSRLGGANVLTF
. | TRBV9 | CASSVGLGSGNTIYF
once | TRBV7-8 | CASSSEPQNYEQYF
. | TRBV5-1 | CASSWDRVGETQYF
. | TRBV19 | CASSINRAGELFF
once | TRBV27 | CASSLTGAGGLIQYF
once | TRBV7-3 | CASSSRLNTEAFF
few | TRBV5-6 | CASSFTGISGELFF
. | TRBV28 | CASGGWQSIYGYTF
. | TRBV7-2 | CASSPRKGQGGADTQYF
. | TRBV30 | CAWSLGGSTDTQYF
. | TRBV4-3 | CASSQRAASTDTQYF
. | TRBV11-2 | CASSRGQGTETQYF
. | TRBV5-5 | CASSWQGAEELFF
. | TRBV9 | CASSRRGRDYGYTF
once | TRBV11-2 | CASSPTRYNEQFF
. | TRBV11-2 | CASSFLTSEQYF
. | TRBV6-6 | CASSYSIAGVGYEQYF
. | TRBV7-2 | CASSFLASGTDTQYF
. | TRBV18 | CASSPYPTSYEQYF
. | TRBV11-2 | CASSITGTGADTQYF
. | TRBV28 | CASSTSGINTGELFF
. | TRBV28 | CASSVVIDEQYF
. | TRBV4-1 | CASSQVETGGTDTQYF
. | TRBV28 | CASNRGASPHEQFF